A single sample is the source of the 22 T cell receptor beta chains below, sequenced in a study of blood T cell repertoires in COVID-19. TCRdb's copy holds only in-frame clones and misses some; the assay was immunoSEQ multiplex PCR. This sample yields 150,000 to 200,000 clones, of which roughly 77% are seen a single time; about a sixth belongs to the top ten. The material sequenced was PBMCs or T cells enriched from blood (not recorded which). These receptor sequences come from a woman aged 50 to 65 with acute COVID-19.

This chain links TRBV7-2 with TRBJ2-7, with D possibly TRBD1 on 6 matching bases. The CDR3 contains 13 residues. V was pared by 3 bases and J by 5 bases, with 11 bases between. Germline assignment: CDR1 SGHTA and CDR2 FQGNSA. The CDR3 DNA reads TGTGCCAGCAGCTTTGGCCCAGGGGACGAGCAGTACGTC. This gives the protein CASSFGPGDEQYV.

This sequence joins TRBV7-3 and TRBJ2-5, with a tentative D call TRBD1 (6 bases). V lost 4 bases and J lost 5, with 23 bases in between. The CDR3 consists of 17 residues. Germline V gene lookup returns CDR1 SGHTA and CDR2 FQGTGA. The DNA for the CDR3 is TGTGCCAGCAGCTCGTATCAATCAGGGGTAGCCGGGGAGACCCAGTACTTC. It encodes CASSSYQSGVAGETQYF.

V usage is TRBV3-1 (or the pseudogene TRBV3-2) and J usage is TRBJ1-2; D ambiguous. Germline loops: CDR1 LGHDT, CDR2 YNNKEL (reference sequence). The CDR3 covers 11 residues. The V end lost 8 bases, the J end lost 3 bases, and 7 bases lay between the germline ends. In DNA form, the CDR3 reads TGTGCCAGCTACTCGGACTATGGCTACACCTTC. Protein product: CASYSDYGYTF.

This clone was counted only a few times. The chain couples TRBV4-1 to TRBJ2-6; TRBD2 matches at 10 bases. Germline V gives CDR1 MGHRA, CDR2 YSYEKL. The CDR3 contains 18 residues. V shed 0 bases, J shed 3 bases, and the junction held 5 bases outside the gene matches. CDR3 sequence (DNA): TGCGCCAGCAGCCAAGATACTAGCGGGATCGGTGGGGCCAACGTCCTGACTTTC. It translates to CASSQDTSGIGGANVLTF.

This clone was recorded a few times. The rearrangement joins TRBV11-2 to TRBJ2-3, with TRBD1 identical over 10 bases. The V gene end was trimmed by 5 bases and the J gene end by 4 bases; junction bases not matched to a gene: 6. The germline CDR1 and CDR2 sequences are SGHAT and FQNNGV. The CDR3 is 15 residues long. The CDR3 coding sequence is TGTGCCAGCAGCACCTCGGGGACAGGGGCAGATACGCAGTATTTT. Encoded protein: CASSTSGTGADTQYF.

Ten or more counts support this clone. The chain carries TRBV19 and TRBJ2-1; 8 nucleotides match TRBD2. Germline lookup yields CDR1 LNHDA and CDR2 SQIVND (reference sequence). There are 15 residues in the CDR3. V shed 3 bases, J shed 4 bases, and the junction held 5 bases outside the gene matches. The CDR3 nucleotides are TGTGCCAGTAGTATGTTAGCGGGGATGTACAATGAGCAGTTCTTC. It encodes CASSMLAGMYNEQFF.

The chain has TRBV24-1 and TRBJ2-3; tentatively, D is TRBD1 (5 bases). Trimming took off 7 bases at V and 2 bases at J, with 12 bases between the two ends. The CDR3 extends over 14 amino acids. Germline CDR1 reads KGHDR; CDR2 reads SFDVKD. In nucleotides, the CDR3 is TGTGCCACCAGGGACGACAGTTTCACAGATACGCAGTATTTT. This codes for CATRDDSFTDTQYF.

This clone has at least ten counts. V is TRBV5-1 and J is TRBJ2-2; D is undetermined. Per the germline V gene, CDR1 is SGHRS and CDR2 is YFSETQ. Trimming took 5 bases from V and 0 from J, leaving 11 bases between them. This CDR3 has 15 residues. The CDR3 loop reads CASRGGQSNTGELFF. Written as DNA, the CDR3 is TGCGCCAGCAGGGGTGGGCAGTCGAACACCGGGGAGCTGTTTTTT.

The CDR3 DNA is TGTGCCTGGAGGGGACAGAGCAACACTGAAGCTTTCTTT. It specifies CAWRGQSNTEAFF. V is TRBV30 and J is TRBJ1-1, with 7 bases identical to TRBD1. Per the germline V gene, CDR1 is GTSNPN and CDR2 is SVGIG (reference sequence). This CDR3 is 13 amino acids long. V shed 3 bases and J 2 bases; nucleotides not matched to a gene: 3.

This clone was seen once. The chain links TRBV6-2 or TRBV6-3 to TRBJ2-5; maybe TRBD1 (6 bases). This CDR3 comprises 17 residues. Germline values: CDR1 MNHEY, CDR2 SVGEGT. The V gene lost 0 bases and the J gene lost 6 bases, with 20 bases spanning the gap. The CDR3 coding sequence is TGTGCCAGCAGTTACTCGACCGGACAGATCAGCCAGCAGACCCAGTACTTC. This sequence encodes CASSYSTGQISQQTQYF.

V gene TRBV6-5 combines with J gene TRBJ2-3; 10 bases agree with TRBD2. V trimming: 6 bases; J trimming: 5 bases; junction bases outside the gene matches: 8. CDR3 length: 15 residues. From germline, CDR1 is MNHEY and CDR2 SVGAGI. Here the CDR3 reads CASRPRLAGGDTQYF. CDR3 bases: TGTGCCAGCAGGCCCCGACTAGCGGGCGGAGATACGCAGTATTTT.

The CDR3 DNA reads as TGTGCCAGCAGCTTGGTGGTGGGGGGGCCTTTAGAGACCCAGTACTTC. Encoded protein: CASSLVVGGPLETQYF. This chain uses TRBV5-4 with TRBJ2-5, with a possible D match to TRBD2 (7 bases). Germline lookup yields CDR1 SGHNT and CDR2 YYREEE (reference sequence). The CDR3 loop spans 16 amino acids. V lost 0 bases, J lost 4 bases, and 16 bases lay in between.

CDR3: CASSYNQGTTYGYTF. As DNA, the CDR3 is TGTGCCAGCAGTTACAATCAGGGGACTACCTATGGCTACACCTTC. This chain joins TRBV6-5 and TRBJ1-2; tentatively, D is TRBD1 (6 bases). CDR3 length equals 15 residues. Trimming removed 2 bases at V and 4 bases at J, with 14 bases between. Per the germline V gene, CDR1 is MNHEY and CDR2 is SVGAGI.

V usage is TRBV10-3 and J usage is TRBJ2-7; TRBD1 matches 7 bases. This CDR3 contains 14 residues. From germline, CDR1 is ENHRY and CDR2 SYGVKD. The ends lost 3 bases at V and 4 bases at J; junction bases unmatched: 6. CDR3 coding DNA: TGTGCCATCAGTGAACGGGACAGAGGGTACGAGCAGTACGTC. This gives the protein CAISERDRGYEQYV.

This clone has more than one count but fewer than ten. The chain is built from TRBV19 and TRBJ2-3; D perhaps matches TRBD2 (5 bases). The CDR3 runs 12 residues. V was shortened by 1 base and J by 9 bases, with 8 bases between the two germline ends. The V gene's germline CDR1 is LNHDA and CDR2 SQIVND (reference sequence). The CDR3, as DNA: TGTGCCAGTAGTATAGCCGGGGAAACGCAGTATTTT. Translated, it gives CASSIAGETQYF.

CDR3 nucleotides: TGTGCCACCAGTGACCAGCGGGGGGGAGCCCTGAATGAGCAGTTCTTC. This translates into CATSDQRGGALNEQFF. This chain joins TRBV24-1 and TRBJ2-1, with 10 bases aligning to TRBD2. V lost 4 bases and J lost 7; bases outside the gene matches: 9. The CDR3 has 16 amino acids. Germline CDR1 is KGHDR and CDR2 is SFDVKD.

The rearrangement uses TRBV28 and TRBJ1-4, with a tentative D call TRBD1 (5 bases). Germline CDR1 is MDHEN and CDR2 is SYDVKM. Trimming cost V 8 bases and J 4 bases, with 14 bases left between them. The CDR3 runs to 14 residues. CDR3 DNA: TGTGCCAGCCGGAGGGGACGCAATAATGAAAAACTGTTTTTT. Protein: CASRRGRNNEKLFF.

In DNA, the CDR3 is TGTGCCAGCTCGCAAGACCAACAGGGCCTCTCTGGAAACACCATATATTTT. Amino acids: CASSQDQQGLSGNTIYF. The chain uses TRBV18 and TRBJ1-3, with D possibly TRBD1 on 6 matching bases. This CDR3 region has 17 residues. V lost 6 bases to trimming and J lost 0 bases, with 18 bases between them. The germline V gene has CDR1 KGHSH and CDR2 LQKENI. The variable domain in full, with the rest retrieved from reference TRBV18 and TRBJ1-3, is NAGVMQNPRHLVRRRGQEARLRCSPMKGHSHVYWYRQLPEEGLKFMVYLQKENIIDESGMPKERFSAEFPKEGPSILRIQQVVRGDSAAYFCASSQDQQGLSGNTIYFGEGSWLTVV.

The J gene is TRBJ2-1, the V gene TRBV5-1, with 11 bases identical to TRBD2. The CDR3 loop spans 15 amino acids. The J segment lost 8 bases and the V segment lost 0 bases, leaving 4 bases of the junction unmatched. The germline gives CDR1 SGHRS, CDR2 YFSETQ. The CDR3 loop reads CASSLVLAGGYEQFF. The DNA for the CDR3 is TGCGCCAGCAGCTTGGTCCTAGCGGGGGGTTATGAGCAGTTCTTC.

The rearrangement links TRBV7-9 to TRBJ1-1; TRBD1 matches at 9 bases. The CDR3 is 16 amino acids. V was clipped by 1 base and J by 5 bases; unmatched bases: 8. CDR1 is SEHNR, CDR2 FQNEAQ, per germline (reference sequence). CDR3: CASSLGDRAGITEAFF. The CDR3 coding sequence is TGTGCCAGCAGCTTAGGGGACAGGGCTGGGATAACTGAAGCTTTCTTT. Variable domain in full (rest from reference TRBV7-9 and TRBJ1-1): DTGVSQNPRHKITKRGQNVTFRCDPISEHNRLYWYRQTLGQGPEFLTYFQNEAQLEKSRLLSDRFSAERPKGSFSTLEIQRTEQGDSAMYLCASSLGDRAGITEAFFGQGTRLTVV.

This sequence joins TRBV6-4 and TRBJ2-1; D not certain. V was pared by 5 bases and J by 6 bases, with 17 bases between. From germline, CDR1 is MRHNA and CDR2 SNTAGT. CDR3 length: 15 residues. CDR3 region: CASSQNPGGSNEQFF. The CDR3 nucleotides read TGTGCCAGCAGTCAAAACCCGGGTGGGTCCAATGAGCAGTTCTTC.

The chain combines TRBV28 with TRBJ1-2; 10 bases map to TRBD1. V gave up 2 bases and J gave up 4 bases; unmatched junction bases: 13. Germline V gives CDR1 MDHEN, CDR2 SYDVKM. CDR3 length equals 18 residues. The CDR3 loop is CASSLPRQGAVGGYGYTF. The DNA of the CDR3 is TGTGCCAGCAGTTTACCGCGACAGGGGGCGGTAGGGGGCTATGGCTACACCTTC.